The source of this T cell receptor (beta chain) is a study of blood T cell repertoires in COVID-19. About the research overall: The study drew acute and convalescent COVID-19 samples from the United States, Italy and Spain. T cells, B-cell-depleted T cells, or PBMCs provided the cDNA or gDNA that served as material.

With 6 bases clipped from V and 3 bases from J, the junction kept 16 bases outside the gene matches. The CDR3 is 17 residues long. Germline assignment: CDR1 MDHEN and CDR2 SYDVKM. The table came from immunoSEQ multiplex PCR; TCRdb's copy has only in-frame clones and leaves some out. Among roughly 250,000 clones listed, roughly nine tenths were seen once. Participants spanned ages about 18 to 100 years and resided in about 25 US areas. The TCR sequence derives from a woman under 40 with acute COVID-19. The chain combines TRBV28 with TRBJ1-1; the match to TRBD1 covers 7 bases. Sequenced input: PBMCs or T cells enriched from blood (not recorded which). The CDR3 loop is CASSRTGVSSGDTEAFF. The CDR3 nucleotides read TGTGCCAGCAGCCGTACAGGGGTTTCATCGGGAGACACTGAAGCTTTCTTT.